The text below deals with one TCR beta chain. MiXCR, applied by TCRdb to the 5' RACE reads, yields one record per CDR3 protein. The data show approximately 250,000 distinct CDR3 sequences, more than 25% seen once. The data belong to a study of CD8 T cells in ankylosing spondylitis. The V gene end was trimmed by 5 bases and the J gene end by 3 bases; junction bases not matched to a gene: 10. Germline V gene data show CDR1 as SEHNR and CDR2 as FQNEAQ (reference sequence). The CDR3 runs 16 residues. This TCR derives from a male donor with ankylosing spondylitis or in good health (not recorded which). The sequenced material came from blood, either unsorted or a sorted T cell fraction (not recorded which). The rearrangement links TRBV7-9 to TRBJ2-7; 10 bases are a match to TRBD1. CDR3 loop: CASSDRPGQGFYEQYF. The CDR3 DNA is TGTGCCAGCAGCGACCGACCGGGACAGGGGTTCTACGAGCAGTACTTC.